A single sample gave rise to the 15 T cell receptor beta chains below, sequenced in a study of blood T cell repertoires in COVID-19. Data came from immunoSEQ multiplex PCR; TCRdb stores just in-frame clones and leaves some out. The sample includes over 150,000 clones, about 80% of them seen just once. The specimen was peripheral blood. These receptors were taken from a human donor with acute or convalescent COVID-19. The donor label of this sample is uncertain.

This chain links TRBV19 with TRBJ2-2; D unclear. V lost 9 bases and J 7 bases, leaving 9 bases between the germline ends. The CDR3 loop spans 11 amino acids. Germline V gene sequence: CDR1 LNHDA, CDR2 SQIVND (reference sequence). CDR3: CASGFGGELFF. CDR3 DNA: TGTGCCAGCGGGTTCGGCGGGGAGCTGTTTTTT.

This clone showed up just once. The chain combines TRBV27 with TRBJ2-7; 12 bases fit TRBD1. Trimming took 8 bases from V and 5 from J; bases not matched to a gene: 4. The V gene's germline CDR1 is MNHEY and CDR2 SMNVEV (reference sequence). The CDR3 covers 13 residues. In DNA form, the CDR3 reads TGTGCCAGCTCCGGGACAGGGGGCCACGAGCAGTACTTC. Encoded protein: CASSGTGGHEQYF.

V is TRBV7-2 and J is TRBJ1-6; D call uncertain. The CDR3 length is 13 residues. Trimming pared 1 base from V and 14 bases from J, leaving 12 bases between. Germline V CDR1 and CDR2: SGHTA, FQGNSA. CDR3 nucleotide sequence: TGTGCCAGCAGCTTAGATGGCCCCGGGGCCCTCCACTTT. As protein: CASSLDGPGALHF. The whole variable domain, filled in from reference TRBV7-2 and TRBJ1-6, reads GAGVSQSPSNKVTEKGKDVELRCDPISGHTALYWYRQSLGQGLEFLIYFQGNSAPDKSGLPSDRFSAERTGGSVSTLTIQRTQQEDSAVYLCASSLDGPGALHFGNGTRLTVT.

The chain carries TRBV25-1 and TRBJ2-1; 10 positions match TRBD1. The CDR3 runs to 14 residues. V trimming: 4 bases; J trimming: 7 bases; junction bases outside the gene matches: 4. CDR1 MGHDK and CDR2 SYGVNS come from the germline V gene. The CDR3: CASSADRGRNEQFF. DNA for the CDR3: TGTGCCAGCAGTGCAGACAGGGGGCGGAATGAGCAGTTCTTC.

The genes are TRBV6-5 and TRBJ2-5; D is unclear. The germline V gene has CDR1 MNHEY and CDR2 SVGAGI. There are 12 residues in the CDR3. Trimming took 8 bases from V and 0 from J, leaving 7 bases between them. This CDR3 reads CASGVYQETQYF. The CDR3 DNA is TGTGCCAGCGGAGTATACCAAGAGACCCAGTACTTC.

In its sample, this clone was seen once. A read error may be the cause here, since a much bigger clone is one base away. The CDR3 sequence is CASSLGQNYGYTF. In DNA, the CDR3 is TGTGCCAGCAGTTTGGGACAGAACTATGGCTACACCTTC. V is TRBV6-2 or TRBV6-3 and J is TRBJ1-2; 7 bases map to TRBD1. Germline V gene lookup returns CDR1 MNHEY and CDR2 SVGEGT. Trimming at V came to 4 bases and at J to 2 bases, leaving 1 base not matched to a gene. The CDR3 spans 13 residues.

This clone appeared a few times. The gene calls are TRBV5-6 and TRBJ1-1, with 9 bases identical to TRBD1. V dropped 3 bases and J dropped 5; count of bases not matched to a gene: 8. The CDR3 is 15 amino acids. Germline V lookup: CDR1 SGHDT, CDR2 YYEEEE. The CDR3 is CASSSGQGRNTEAFF. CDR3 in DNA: TGTGCCAGCAGCTCGGGACAGGGAAGGAATACTGAAGCTTTCTTT.

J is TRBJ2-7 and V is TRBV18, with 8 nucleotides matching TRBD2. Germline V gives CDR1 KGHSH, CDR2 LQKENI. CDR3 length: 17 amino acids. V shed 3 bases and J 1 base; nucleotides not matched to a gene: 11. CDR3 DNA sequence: TGTGCCAGCTCACCCGCCCGGGCTAGCGGGCCATCCTACGAGCAGTACTTC. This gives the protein CASSPARASGPSYEQYF.

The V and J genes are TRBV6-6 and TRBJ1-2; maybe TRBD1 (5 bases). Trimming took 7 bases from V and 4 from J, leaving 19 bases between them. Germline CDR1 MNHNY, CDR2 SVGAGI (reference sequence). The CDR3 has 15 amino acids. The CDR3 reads CASTVDSPLTYGYTF. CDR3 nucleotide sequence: TGTGCCAGCACCGTCGACAGCCCCTTAACCTATGGCTACACCTTC.

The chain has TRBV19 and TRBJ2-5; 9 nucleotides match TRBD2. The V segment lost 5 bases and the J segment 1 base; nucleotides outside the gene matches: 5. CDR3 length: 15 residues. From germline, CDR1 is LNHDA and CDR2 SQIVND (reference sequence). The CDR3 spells CASSAIAGVQETQYF. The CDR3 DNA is TGTGCCAGTAGTGCGATAGCGGGAGTCCAAGAGACCCAGTACTTC.

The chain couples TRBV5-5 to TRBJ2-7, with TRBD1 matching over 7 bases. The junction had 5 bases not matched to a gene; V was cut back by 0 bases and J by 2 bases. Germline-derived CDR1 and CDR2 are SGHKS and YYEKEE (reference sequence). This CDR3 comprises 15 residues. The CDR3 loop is CASSLGWDSTYEQYF. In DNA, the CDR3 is TGTGCCAGCAGCTTGGGCTGGGACAGTACCTACGAGCAGTACTTC.

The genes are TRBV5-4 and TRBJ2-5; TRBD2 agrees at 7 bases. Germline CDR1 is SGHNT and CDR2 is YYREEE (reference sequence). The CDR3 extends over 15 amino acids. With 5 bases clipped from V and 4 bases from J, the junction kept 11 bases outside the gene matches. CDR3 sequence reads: CASSRGREVGETQYF. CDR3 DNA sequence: TGTGCCAGCAGTCGAGGACGGGAGGTAGGAGAGACCCAGTACTTC.

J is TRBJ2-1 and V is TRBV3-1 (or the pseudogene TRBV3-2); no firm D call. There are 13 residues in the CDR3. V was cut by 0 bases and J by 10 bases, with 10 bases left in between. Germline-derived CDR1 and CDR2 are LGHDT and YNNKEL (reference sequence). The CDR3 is CASSQDMLGEQFF. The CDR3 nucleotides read TGTGCCAGCAGCCAAGATATGCTAGGAGAGCAGTTCTTC.

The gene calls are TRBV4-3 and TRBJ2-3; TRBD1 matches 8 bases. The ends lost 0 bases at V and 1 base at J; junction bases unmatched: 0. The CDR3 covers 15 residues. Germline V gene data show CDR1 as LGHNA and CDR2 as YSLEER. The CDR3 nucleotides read TGCGCCAGCAGCCAAGAGGACAGGGGCACAGATACGCAGTATTTT. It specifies CASSQEDRGTDTQYF.

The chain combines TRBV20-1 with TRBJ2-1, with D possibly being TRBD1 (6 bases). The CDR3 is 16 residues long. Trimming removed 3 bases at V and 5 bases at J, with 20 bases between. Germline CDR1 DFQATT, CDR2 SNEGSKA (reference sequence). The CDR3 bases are TGCAGTGCTAGTAGGATTCGACAGGCAGGGGACAATGAGCAGTTCTTC. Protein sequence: CSASRIRQAGDNEQFF.